This T cell receptor beta chain appears in the sequencing data of a study of blood T cell repertoires in COVID-19. About the research overall: Specimens from acute and convalescent COVID-19 originated in the United States, Italy and Spain.

Per the study methods: Cell counts per sample came from amplifying reference gene primers. Sequenced by immunoSEQ multiplex PCR; TCRdb stores in-frame clones only, minus some. V and J calls and clone size come straight from that table; D and trimming were deduced from the DNA. Here the sample spans roughly 200,000 clones, about 88% being singletons. Clinical histories supplied by participants themselves formed the basis of cohort assignment. CDR1 and CDR2 from the germline V gene are SGHNT and YYREEE (reference sequence). V was clipped by 0 bases and J by 2 bases, with 8 bases between them. The CDR3 loop spans 14 amino acids.

Sequenced material: PBMCs or T cells enriched from blood (not recorded which). This clonotype was obtained from a middle-aged woman with acute COVID-19. The chain is built from TRBV5-4 and TRBJ2-5, with D maybe TRBD2 (5 bases). The CDR3 DNA follows: TGTGCCAGCAGCTTGGAGGACTTACAAGAGACCCAGTACTTC. Translation: CASSLEDLQETQYF.